These 22 T cell receptor beta chains originate from one sample sequenced in a study of T-cell memory formation after mild COVID-19. TCRdb reprocessed the 5' RACE reads with MiXCR, giving one entry per CDR3 protein. Counted here are some 300,000 distinct CDR3 sequences, just under 20% occurring once; the ten biggest clones make up about 21%. Source material: PBMCs or a T cell subset sorted from them (not recorded which). These TCRs come from a young man who had mild COVID-19 (a few samples of this study predate the infection). Cell type and time point are not known.

The J gene is TRBJ2-3, the V gene TRBV9; the match to TRBD1 covers 7 bases. V was clipped by 3 bases and J by 1 base; unmatched bases: 5. CDR3 length: 15 amino acids. From germline, CDR1 is SGDLS and CDR2 YYNGEE. In nucleotides, the CDR3 is TGTGCCAGCAGCGCCCGACAGGGAGGCACAGATACGCAGTATTTT. Encoded protein: CASSARQGGTDTQYF.

This clonotype turned up a few times. The chain links TRBV6-5 to TRBJ2-1; D unresolved. CDR3 length: 13 amino acids. Germline V CDR1 and CDR2: MNHEY, SVGAGI. V lost 6 bases to trimming and J lost 6 bases, with 12 bases between them. The CDR3 DNA reads TGTGCCAGCAGGCACCCGATGGGCAATGAGCAGTTCTTC. Translation gives CASRHPMGNEQFF.

This clonotype was found a few times. The chain carries TRBV6-5 and TRBJ2-7; perhaps TRBD1 as D (6 bases). Germline values: CDR1 MNHEY, CDR2 SVGAGI. Trimming left V 2 bases short and J 1 base short, with 15 bases between. The CDR3 spans 16 residues. The CDR3 is CASSYAPGESSYEQYF. DNA for the CDR3: TGTGCCAGCAGTTACGCCCCAGGGGAAAGTTCCTACGAGCAGTACTTC.

The J gene is TRBJ2-2, the V gene TRBV27; unclear D gene. CDR3 size: 16 residues. Germline V lookup: CDR1 MNHEY, CDR2 SMNVEV (reference sequence). V lost 0 bases, J lost 0 bases, and 8 bases lay in between. The CDR3 coding sequence is TGTGCCAGCAGTTTATCCGGAGAACCGAACACCGGGGAGCTGTTTTTT. As protein: CASSLSGEPNTGELFF.

In this sample, this clonotype turned up many times. This sequence joins TRBV6-5 and TRBJ2-2; 11 bases agree with TRBD2. V trimming: 6 bases; J trimming: 7 bases; junction bases outside the gene matches: 10. This CDR3 has 16 amino acids. In germline, CDR1 is MNHEY, CDR2 SVGAGI. The CDR3 region is CASRGTSGGLGGELFF. The CDR3 DNA reads TGTGCCAGCAGGGGAACTAGCGGGGGTTTGGGCGGGGAGCTGTTTTTT.

This clonotype was seen a few times. The V call is TRBV5-5, the J call TRBJ1-6; perhaps TRBD1 as D (6 bases). The CDR3 runs to 15 residues. Trimming left V 6 bases short and J 7 bases short, with 17 bases between. Germline V gene data show CDR1 as SGHKS and CDR2 as YYEKEE (reference sequence). CDR3 bases: TGTGCCAGCACAGAACGGGGGGCAGGGAATTCACCCCTCCACTTT. The encoded protein is CASTERGAGNSPLHF.

The gene calls are TRBV7-2 and TRBJ1-1; perhaps TRBD1 as D (6 bases). Germline CDR1 is SGHTA and CDR2 is FQGNSA. CDR3 length: 16 amino acids. The V end was cut by 5 bases, the J end by 1 base, with 17 bases between. CDR3 coding DNA: TGTGCCAGCAGCCCCCTTGGGGGGCCCTCGAACACTGAAGCTTTCTTT. This sequence encodes CASSPLGGPSNTEAFF.

The chain carries TRBV27 and TRBJ1-1; weak D call: TRBD1 (5 bases). Germline V gene sequence: CDR1 MNHEY, CDR2 SMNVEV (reference sequence). The ends were cut back, 3 bases at V and 1 base at J, with 9 bases in the middle. The CDR3 has 14 amino acids. For the CDR3, the DNA is TGTGCCAGCAGTTTTCGCGGGGGGAACACTGAAGCTTTCTTT. Translating it yields CASSFRGGNTEAFF.

This clonotype was counted ten times or more. V usage is TRBV7-2 and J usage is TRBJ2-3, with a weak D call TRBD2 (5 bases). The V gene's germline CDR1 is SGHTA and CDR2 FQGNSA. The V and J ends lost 7 bases and 2 bases respectively, with 16 bases between them. The CDR3 consists of 15 residues. DNA of the CDR3: TGTGCCAGCATCAAAATGGCGGGTTTCACAGATACGCAGTATTTT. It codes for CASIKMAGFTDTQYF.

The gene calls are TRBV5-1 and TRBJ2-5; either TRBD1 or TRBD2 may supply D (5 bases each). CDR3 size: 13 residues. In germline, CDR1 is SGHRS, CDR2 YFSETQ. The V end lost 3 bases, the J end lost 4 bases, and 10 bases lay between the germline ends. DNA for the CDR3: TGCGCCAGCAGCTGGGGGTCTGTAGAGACCCAGTACTTC. This translates into CASSWGSVETQYF.

The chain combines TRBV10-2 with TRBJ2-7; D perhaps matches TRBD1 (6 bases). The CDR3 sequence is 12 residues long. Trimming took 6 bases from V and 2 from J, leaving 8 bases between them. Germline V CDR1 and CDR2: WSHSY, SAAADI. The CDR3 bases are TGCGCCAGCAGGGACAGTCCCTACGAGCAGTACTTC. Protein product: CASRDSPYEQYF.

This clonotype was recorded a few times. V and J are TRBV28 and TRBJ1-2; D possibly corresponds to TRBD1 (5 bases). The CDR3 contains 12 residues. Germline values: CDR1 MDHEN, CDR2 SYDVKM. Trimming took off 7 bases at V and 7 bases at J, with 13 bases between the two ends. CDR3 region: CASTVSGGGYTF. The CDR3 DNA sequence: TGTGCCAGCACCGTCTCGGGGGGTGGCTACACCTTC.

This clonotype was detected a few times. V usage is TRBV7-3 and J usage is TRBJ2-5; D unclear. The V and J ends lost 5 bases and 5 bases respectively, with 21 bases between them. The CDR3 contains 16 residues. Germline V gives CDR1 SGHTA, CDR2 FQGTGA. The CDR3 DNA sequence: TGTGCCAGCAGCCCTGGACGGTCCTTAGCTCTGGAGACCCAGTACTTC. This encodes CASSPGRSLALETQYF.

The chain carries TRBV4-1 and TRBJ2-1, with TRBD2 matching 7 bases. The ends lost 4 bases at V and 12 bases at J; junction bases unmatched: 6. From germline, CDR1 is MGHRA and CDR2 YSYEKL. The length of the CDR3 is 12 residues. The CDR3, as DNA: TGCGCCAGCAGCCTCCGGGGAGGGACGCAGTTCTTC. This translates into CASSLRGGTQFF.

This rearrangement joins TRBV5-1 to TRBJ2-7; either TRBD1 or TRBD2 may fit D (5 bases each). The CDR3 totals 13 residues. Germline CDR1 is SGHRS and CDR2 is YFSETQ. V lost 4 bases to trimming and J lost 2 bases, with 10 bases between them. CDR3 DNA sequence: TGCGCCAGCAGCCGGGAAGGGGCCTACGAGCAGTACGTC. Translation gives CASSREGAYEQYV.

This clonotype was seen only a few times. This rearrangement joins TRBV6-5 to TRBJ2-3; 7 nucleotides line up with TRBD1. Germline V gene data show CDR1 as MNHEY and CDR2 as SVGAGI. This CDR3 has 17 residues. V lost 0 bases to trimming and J lost 3 bases; unmatched junction nucleotides: 9. CDR3 sequence reads: CASSYSGQRKWTDTQYF. DNA for the CDR3: TGTGCCAGCAGTTACTCGGGACAGCGGAAGTGGACAGATACGCAGTATTTT.

This clonotype was counted only a few times. J is TRBJ1-1 and V is TRBV6-2 or TRBV6-3; D gene uncertain. There are 12 residues in the CDR3. V was trimmed by 4 bases and J by 2 bases, leaving 5 bases between them. From germline, CDR1 is MNHEY and CDR2 SVGEGT. The CDR3 bases are TGTGCCAGCAGTTTCCGAAACACTGAAGCTTTCTTT. Protein: CASSFRNTEAFF.

This clonotype was observed a few times. This chain connects TRBV7-2 to TRBJ1-2, with D unresolved. The germline V gene has CDR1 SGHTA and CDR2 FQGNSA. Trimming stripped 1 base from V and 4 bases from J, with 7 bases between. The CDR3 covers 13 residues. CDR3 amino acids: CASSLEAGYGYTF. In nucleotides, the CDR3 is TGTGCCAGCAGCTTAGAGGCAGGCTATGGCTACACCTTC.

This clonotype has just a few counts. The rearrangement links TRBV7-9 to TRBJ1-6; D is uncertain. The CDR3 has 13 amino acids. Trimming took 1 base from V and 8 from J, leaving 6 bases between them. Germline V CDR1 and CDR2: SEHNR, FQNEAQ (reference sequence). CDR3 sequence reads: CASSLGGHSPLHF. The CDR3 DNA reads as TGTGCCAGCAGCTTAGGCGGTCATTCACCCCTCCACTTT.

This clonotype was observed a few times. The rearrangement joins TRBV7-6 to TRBJ2-5, with 10 bases lining up with TRBD2. The trim removed 2 bases at V and 1 base at J, leaving 4 bases unmatched. Germline V gene lookup returns CDR1 SGHVS and CDR2 FNYEAQ. This CDR3 has 16 amino acids. The CDR3 bases are TGTGCCAGCAGCTTAATATCTAGCGGGGGCCAAGAGACCCAGTACTTC. Protein: CASSLISSGGQETQYF.

The chain carries TRBV7-2 and TRBJ2-2; D assignment may be TRBD1 or TRBD2 (5 bases each). This CDR3 is built from 14 residues. The germline V gene has CDR1 SGHTA and CDR2 FQGNSA. The germline V and J ends were trimmed by 3 bases and 6 bases, with 11 bases remaining between them. The CDR3 region is CASSFIRESGELFF. CDR3 DNA: TGTGCCAGCAGCTTCATCAGGGAGTCCGGGGAGCTGTTTTTT.

This clonotype turned up a few times. This sequence joins TRBV6-6 and TRBJ2-7, with no clear D. Germline V CDR1 and CDR2: MNHNY, SVGAGI (reference sequence). The CDR3 runs to 12 residues. V lost 0 bases, J lost 6 bases, and 6 bases lay in between. Here the CDR3 reads CASSYSNSEQYV. Here the CDR3 DNA reads TGTGCCAGCAGTTACTCCAACTCCGAGCAGTACGTC.